This TCR beta chain was recorded in a study of T-cell reconstitution after alpha-beta-depleted transplantation in children. TCRbeta library construction was performed incorporating unique molecular identifiers. One entry per CDR3 protein, called by TCRdb with MiXCR from the PCR reads. This table has 500,000 or so distinct CDR3 sequences, roughly 33% appearing once. Germline values: CDR1 MGHDK, CDR2 SYGVNS. This CDR3 is built from 11 residues. Trimming pared 4 bases from V and 8 bases from J, leaving 8 bases between. Sequencing used PBMCs from the stem cell graft donor, obtained from the stem cell graft. The origin of this receptor is a human donor who donated a stem cell graft to a child with aplastic anemia. This rearrangement joins TRBV25-1 to TRBJ1-2, with D possibly matching TRBD1 (5 bases). The CDR3: CASSGGAGYTF. The CDR3 DNA reads as TGTGCCAGCAGTGGGGGCGCGGGCTACACCTTC.